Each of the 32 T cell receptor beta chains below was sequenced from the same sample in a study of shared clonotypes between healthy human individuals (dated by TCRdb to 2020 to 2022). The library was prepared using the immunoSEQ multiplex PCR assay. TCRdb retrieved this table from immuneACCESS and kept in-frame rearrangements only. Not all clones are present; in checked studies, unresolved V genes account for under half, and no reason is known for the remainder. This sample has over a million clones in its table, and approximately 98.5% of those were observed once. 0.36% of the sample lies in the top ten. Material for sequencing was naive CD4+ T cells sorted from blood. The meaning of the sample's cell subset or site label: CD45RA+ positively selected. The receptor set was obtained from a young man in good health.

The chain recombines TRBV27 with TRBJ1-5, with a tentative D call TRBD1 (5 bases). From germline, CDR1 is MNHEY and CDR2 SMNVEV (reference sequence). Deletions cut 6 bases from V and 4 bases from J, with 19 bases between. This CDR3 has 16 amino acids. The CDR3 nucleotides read TGTGCCAGCAGACCCTTGGGGGGTGTACGAAATCAGCCCCAGCATTTT. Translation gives CASRPLGGVRNQPQHF.

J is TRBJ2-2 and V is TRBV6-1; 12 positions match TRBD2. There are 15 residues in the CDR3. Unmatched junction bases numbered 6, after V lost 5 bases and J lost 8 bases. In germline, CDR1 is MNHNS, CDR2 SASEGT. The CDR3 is CASSRTSGNPGELFF. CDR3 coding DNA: TGTGCCAGCAGTCGGACTAGCGGGAACCCTGGGGAGCTGTTTTTT.

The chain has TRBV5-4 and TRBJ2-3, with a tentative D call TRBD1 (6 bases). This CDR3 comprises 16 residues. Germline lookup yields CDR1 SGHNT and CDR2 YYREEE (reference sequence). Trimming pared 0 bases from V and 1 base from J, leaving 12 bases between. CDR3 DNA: TGTGCCAGCAGCTTGGCCAGGAGACAGGGCACAGATACGCAGTATTTT. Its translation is CASSLARRQGTDTQYF.

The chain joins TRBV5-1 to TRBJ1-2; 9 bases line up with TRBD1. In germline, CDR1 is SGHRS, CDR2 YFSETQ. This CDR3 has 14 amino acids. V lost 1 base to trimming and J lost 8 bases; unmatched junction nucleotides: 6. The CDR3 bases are TGCGCCAGCAGCTTGCCTACAGGGGGCCAAGGCTACACCTTC. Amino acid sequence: CASSLPTGGQGYTF. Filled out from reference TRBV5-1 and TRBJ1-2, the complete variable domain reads KAGVTQTPRYLIKTRGQQVTLSCSPISGHRSVSWYQQTPGQGLQFLFEYFSETQRNKGNFPGRFSGRQFSNSRSEMNVSTLELGDSALYLCASSLPTGGQGYTFGSGTRLTVV.

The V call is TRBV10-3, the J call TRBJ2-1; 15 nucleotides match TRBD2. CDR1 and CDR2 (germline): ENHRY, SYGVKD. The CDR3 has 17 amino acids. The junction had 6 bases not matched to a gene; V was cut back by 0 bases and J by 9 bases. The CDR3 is CAISESSPGLAGGEQFF. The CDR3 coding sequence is TGTGCCATCAGTGAGTCATCCCCGGGACTAGCGGGAGGTGAGCAGTTCTTC.

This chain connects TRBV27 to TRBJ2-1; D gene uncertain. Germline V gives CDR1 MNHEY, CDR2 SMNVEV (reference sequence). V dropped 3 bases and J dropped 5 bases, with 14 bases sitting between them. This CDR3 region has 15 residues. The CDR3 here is CASSFQMKGNNEQFF. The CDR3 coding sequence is TGTGCCAGCAGTTTTCAGATGAAAGGGAACAATGAGCAGTTCTTC.

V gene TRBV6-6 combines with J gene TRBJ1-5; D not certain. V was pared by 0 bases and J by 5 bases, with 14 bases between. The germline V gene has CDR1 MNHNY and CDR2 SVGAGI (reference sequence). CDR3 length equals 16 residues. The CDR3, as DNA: TGTGCCAGCAGTTACTCACTCAAAACCCGGGATCAGCCCCAGCATTTT. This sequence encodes CASSYSLKTRDQPQHF.

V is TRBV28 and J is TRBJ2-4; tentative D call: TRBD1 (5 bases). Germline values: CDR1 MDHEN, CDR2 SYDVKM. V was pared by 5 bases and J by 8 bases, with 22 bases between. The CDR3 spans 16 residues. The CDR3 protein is CASSPPFQGLGDIQYF. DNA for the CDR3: TGTGCCAGCAGTCCCCCATTCCAGGGTTTAGGCGACATTCAGTACTTC.

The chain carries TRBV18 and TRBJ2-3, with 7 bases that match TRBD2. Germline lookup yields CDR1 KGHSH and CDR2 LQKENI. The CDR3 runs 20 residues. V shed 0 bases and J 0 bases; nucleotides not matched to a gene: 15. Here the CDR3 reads CASSPPAGESTHISTDTQYF. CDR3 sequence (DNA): TGTGCCAGCTCACCACCGGCGGGAGAATCTACCCACATTAGCACAGATACGCAGTATTTT. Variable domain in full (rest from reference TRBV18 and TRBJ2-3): NAGVMQNPRHLVRRRGQEARLRCSPMKGHSHVYWYRQLPEEGLKFMVYLQKENIIDESGMPKERFSAEFPKEGPSILRIQQVVRGDSAAYFCASSPPAGESTHISTDTQYFGPGTRLTVL.

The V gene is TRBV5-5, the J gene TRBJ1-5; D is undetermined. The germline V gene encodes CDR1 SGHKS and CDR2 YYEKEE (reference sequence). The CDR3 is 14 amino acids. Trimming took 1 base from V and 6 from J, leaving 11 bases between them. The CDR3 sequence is CASSLFQTVQPQHF. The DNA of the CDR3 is TGTGCCAGCAGCTTGTTCCAGACTGTTCAGCCCCAGCATTTT.

The CDR3 DNA follows: TGTGCCACCAGCAAGGGAACGACCGGGGGCGTTCAAGAGACCCAGTACTTC. Translated, it gives CATSKGTTGGVQETQYF. This chain links TRBV15 with TRBJ2-5, with D perhaps assigned TRBD1 or TRBD2 (6 bases each). The germline V gene encodes CDR1 LNHNV and CDR2 YYDKDF (reference sequence). The CDR3 is made up of 17 amino acids. V lost 4 bases and J 2 bases, leaving 20 bases between the germline ends.

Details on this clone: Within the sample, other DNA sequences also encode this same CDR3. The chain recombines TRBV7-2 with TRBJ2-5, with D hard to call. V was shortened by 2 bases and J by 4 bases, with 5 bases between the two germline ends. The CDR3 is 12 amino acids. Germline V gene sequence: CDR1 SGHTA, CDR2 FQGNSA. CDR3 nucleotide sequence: TGTGCCAGCAGCTTAAGACGAGAGACCCAGTACTTC. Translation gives CASSLRRETQYF.

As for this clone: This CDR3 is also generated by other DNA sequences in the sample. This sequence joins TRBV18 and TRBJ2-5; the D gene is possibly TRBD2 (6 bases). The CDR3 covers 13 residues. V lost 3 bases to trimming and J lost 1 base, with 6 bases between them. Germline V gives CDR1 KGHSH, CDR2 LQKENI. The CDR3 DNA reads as TGTGCCAGCTCACCGGGACTCCAAGAGACCCAGTACTTC. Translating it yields CASSPGLQETQYF. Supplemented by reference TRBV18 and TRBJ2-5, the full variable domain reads NAGVMQNPRHLVRRRGQEARLRCSPMKGHSHVYWYRQLPEEGLKFMVYLQKENIIDESGMPKERFSAEFPKEGPSILRIQQVVRGDSAAYFCASSPGLQETQYFGPGTRLLVL.

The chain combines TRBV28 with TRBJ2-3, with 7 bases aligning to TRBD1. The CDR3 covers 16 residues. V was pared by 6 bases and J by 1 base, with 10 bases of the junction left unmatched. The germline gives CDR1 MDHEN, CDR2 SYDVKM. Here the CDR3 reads CASSPRQGSGTDTQYF. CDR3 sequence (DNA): TGTGCCAGCAGCCCTAGACAGGGATCGGGCACAGATACGCAGTATTTT.

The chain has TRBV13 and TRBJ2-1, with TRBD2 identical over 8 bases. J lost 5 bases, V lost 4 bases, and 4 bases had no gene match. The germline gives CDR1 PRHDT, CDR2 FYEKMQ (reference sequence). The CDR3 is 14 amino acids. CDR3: CASSSSGRNNEQFF. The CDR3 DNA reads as TGTGCCAGCAGCTCCAGCGGGAGAAACAATGAGCAGTTCTTC.

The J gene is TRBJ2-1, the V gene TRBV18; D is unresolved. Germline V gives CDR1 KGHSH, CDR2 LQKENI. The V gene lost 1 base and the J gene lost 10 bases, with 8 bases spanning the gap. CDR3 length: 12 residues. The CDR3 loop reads CASSPLGSEQFF. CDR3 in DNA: TGTGCCAGCTCACCACTGGGCAGCGAGCAGTTCTTC.

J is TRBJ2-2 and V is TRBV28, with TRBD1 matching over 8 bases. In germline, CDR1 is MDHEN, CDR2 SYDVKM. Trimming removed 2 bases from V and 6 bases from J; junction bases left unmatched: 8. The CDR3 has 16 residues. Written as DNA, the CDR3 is TGTGCCAGCAGTTTAGGGATGACAGGGGAGTCCGGGGAGCTGTTTTTT. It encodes CASSLGMTGESGELFF.

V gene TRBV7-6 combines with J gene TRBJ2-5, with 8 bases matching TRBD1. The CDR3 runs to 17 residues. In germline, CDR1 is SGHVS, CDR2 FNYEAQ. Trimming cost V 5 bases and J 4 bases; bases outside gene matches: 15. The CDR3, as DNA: TGTGCCAGCAGCCTGATTCGCACAGGGGGTCGGGGAGAGACCCAGTACTTC. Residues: CASSLIRTGGRGETQYF.

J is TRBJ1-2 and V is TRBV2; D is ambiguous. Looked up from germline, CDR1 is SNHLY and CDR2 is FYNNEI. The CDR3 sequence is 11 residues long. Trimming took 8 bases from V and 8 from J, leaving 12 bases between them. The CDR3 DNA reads TGTGCCAGCCAGCGCTCGGGGGGCTACACCTTC. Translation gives CASQRSGGYTF.

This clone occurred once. The CDR3 protein is CASSLDGASTDTQYF. In nucleotides, the CDR3 is TGTGCCAGCAGTTTAGACGGGGCTAGCACAGATACGCAGTATTTT. V usage is TRBV28 and J usage is TRBJ2-3; the D call may be TRBD1 or TRBD2 (5 bases each). Germline V gene data show CDR1 as MDHEN and CDR2 as SYDVKM. Trimming left V 2 bases short and J 0 bases short, with 9 bases between. The CDR3 sequence is 15 residues long.

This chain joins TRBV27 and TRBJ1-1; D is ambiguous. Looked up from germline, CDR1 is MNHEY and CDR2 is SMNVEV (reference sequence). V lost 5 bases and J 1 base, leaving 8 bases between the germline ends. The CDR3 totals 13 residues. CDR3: CASSERENTEAFF. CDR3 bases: TGTGCCAGCAGTGAGCGTGAGAACACTGAAGCTTTCTTT.

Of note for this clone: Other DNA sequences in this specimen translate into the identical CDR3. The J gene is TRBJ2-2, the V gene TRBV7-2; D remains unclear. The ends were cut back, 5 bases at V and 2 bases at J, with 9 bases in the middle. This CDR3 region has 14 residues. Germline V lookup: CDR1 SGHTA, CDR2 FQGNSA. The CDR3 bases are TGTGCCAGCAGCCTCGGATCAAACACCGGGGAGCTGTTTTTT. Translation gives CASSLGSNTGELFF. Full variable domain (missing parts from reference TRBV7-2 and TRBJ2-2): GAGVSQSPSNKVTEKGKDVELRCDPISGHTALYWYRQSLGQGLEFLIYFQGNSAPDKSGLPSDRFSAERTGGSVSTLTIQRTQQEDSAVYLCASSLGSNTGELFFGEGSRLTVL.

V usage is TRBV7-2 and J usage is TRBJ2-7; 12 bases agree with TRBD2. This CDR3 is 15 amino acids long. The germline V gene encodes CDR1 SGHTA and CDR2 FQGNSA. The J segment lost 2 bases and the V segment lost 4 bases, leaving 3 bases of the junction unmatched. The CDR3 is CASSYLAGGTYEQYF. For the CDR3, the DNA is TGTGCCAGCAGCTACCTAGCGGGAGGGACCTACGAGCAGTACTTC.

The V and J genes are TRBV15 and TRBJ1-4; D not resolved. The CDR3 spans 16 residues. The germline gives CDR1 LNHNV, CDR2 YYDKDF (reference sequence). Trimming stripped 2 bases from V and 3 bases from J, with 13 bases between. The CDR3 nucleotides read TGTGCCACCAGCAGAACTATGACACCGCCTAATGAAAAACTGTTTTTT. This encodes CATSRTMTPPNEKLFF.

The CDR3 DNA reads TGTGCCAGCAGTTTATTGGGGGGAGACAATCAGCCCCAGCATTTT. Residues: CASSLLGGDNQPQHF. This chain joins TRBV28 and TRBJ1-5; tentative D call: TRBD1 (5 bases). Germline V gene sequence: CDR1 MDHEN, CDR2 SYDVKM. The length of the CDR3 is 15 residues. V lost 1 base to trimming and J lost 3 bases, with 10 bases between them.

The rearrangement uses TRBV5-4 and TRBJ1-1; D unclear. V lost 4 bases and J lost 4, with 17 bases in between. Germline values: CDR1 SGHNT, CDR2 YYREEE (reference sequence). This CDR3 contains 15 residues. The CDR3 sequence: CASSDSGGRATEAFF. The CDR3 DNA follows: TGTGCCAGCAGCGATTCAGGCGGTAGAGCCACTGAAGCTTTCTTT.

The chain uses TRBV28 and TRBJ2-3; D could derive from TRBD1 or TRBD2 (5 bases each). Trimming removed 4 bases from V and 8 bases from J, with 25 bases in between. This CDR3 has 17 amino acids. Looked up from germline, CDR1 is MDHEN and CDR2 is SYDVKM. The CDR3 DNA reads TGTGCCAGCAGTTCGATGGCCGGGACCCTCTTCCGCGGTACGCAGTATTTT. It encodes CASSSMAGTLFRGTQYF.

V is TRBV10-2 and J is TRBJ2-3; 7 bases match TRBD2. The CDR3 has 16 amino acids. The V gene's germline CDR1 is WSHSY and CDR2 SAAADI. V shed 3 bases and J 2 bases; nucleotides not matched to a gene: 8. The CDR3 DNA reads TGCGCCAGCAGTGAACCTAGCGGCCCCGACACAGATACGCAGTATTTT. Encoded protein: CASSEPSGPDTDTQYF.

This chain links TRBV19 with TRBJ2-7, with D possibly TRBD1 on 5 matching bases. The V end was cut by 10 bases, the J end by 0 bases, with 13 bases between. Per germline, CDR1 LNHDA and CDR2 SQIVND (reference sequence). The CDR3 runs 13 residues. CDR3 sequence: CATRQIDSYEQYF. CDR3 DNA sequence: TGTGCCACTCGACAGATAGACTCCTACGAGCAGTACTTC. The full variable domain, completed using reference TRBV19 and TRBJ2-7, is DGGITQSPKYLFRKEGQNVTLSCEQNLNHDAMYWYRQDPGQGLRLIYYSQIVNDFQKGDIAEGYSVSREKKESFPLTVTSAQKNPTAFYLCATRQIDSYEQYFGPGTRLTVT.

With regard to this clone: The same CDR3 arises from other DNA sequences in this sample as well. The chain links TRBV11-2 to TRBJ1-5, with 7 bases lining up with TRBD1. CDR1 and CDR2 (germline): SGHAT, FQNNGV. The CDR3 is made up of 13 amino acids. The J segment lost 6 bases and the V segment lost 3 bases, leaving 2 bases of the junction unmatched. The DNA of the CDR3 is TGTGCCAGCAGCTTGGCAGGGGGTCAGCCCCAGCATTTT. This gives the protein CASSLAGGQPQHF. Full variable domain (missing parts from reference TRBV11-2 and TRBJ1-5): EAGVAQSPRYKIIEKRQSVAFWCNPISGHATLYWYQQILGQGPKLLIQFQNNGVVDDSQLPKDRFSAERLKGVDSTLKIQPAKLEDSAVYLCASSLAGGQPQHFGDGTRLSIL.

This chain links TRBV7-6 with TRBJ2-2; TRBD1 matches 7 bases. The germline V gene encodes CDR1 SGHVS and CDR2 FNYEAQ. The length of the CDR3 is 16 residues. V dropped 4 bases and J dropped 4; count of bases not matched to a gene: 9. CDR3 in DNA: TGTGCCAGCAGCTCGATGACAGGGATGGGCACCGGGGAGCTGTTTTTT. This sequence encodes CASSSMTGMGTGELFF.

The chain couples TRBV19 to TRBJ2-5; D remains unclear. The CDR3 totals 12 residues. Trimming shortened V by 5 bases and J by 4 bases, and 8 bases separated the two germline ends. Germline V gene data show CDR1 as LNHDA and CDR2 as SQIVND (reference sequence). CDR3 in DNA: TGTGCCAGTAGTTATACGGGAGAGACCCAGTACTTC. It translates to CASSYTGETQYF.